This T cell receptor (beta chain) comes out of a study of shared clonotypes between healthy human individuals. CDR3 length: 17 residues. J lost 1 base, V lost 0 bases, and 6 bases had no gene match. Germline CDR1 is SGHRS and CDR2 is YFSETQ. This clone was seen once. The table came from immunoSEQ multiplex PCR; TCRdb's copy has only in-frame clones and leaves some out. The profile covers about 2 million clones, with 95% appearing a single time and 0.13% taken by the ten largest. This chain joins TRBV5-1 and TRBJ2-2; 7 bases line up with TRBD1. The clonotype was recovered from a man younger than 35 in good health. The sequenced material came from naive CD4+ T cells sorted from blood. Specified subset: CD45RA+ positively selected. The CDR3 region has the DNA TGCGCCAGCAGCTTGGTCCCCGGGACAGTGAACACCGGGGAGCTGTTTTTT. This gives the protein CASSLVPGTVNTGELFF.